Detailed here is one T cell receptor (beta chain). Data came from immunoSEQ multiplex PCR; TCRdb stores just in-frame clones and leaves some out. The sample has some 34,000 clones, more than 85% seen once. The data belong to a study of T cell changes during pregnancy in multiple sclerosis. The germline gives CDR1 SGHVS, CDR2 FQNEAQ. The CDR3 contains 15 residues. Unmatched junction bases numbered 8, after V lost 2 bases and J lost 5 bases. This chain joins TRBV7-8 and TRBJ2-7; 8 nucleotides align to TRBD1. The receptor's source is a female donor in good health, enrolled as a control in a pregnancy study. Specimen: CD4+ T cells from peripheral blood mononuclear cells, collected in the third trimester of pregnancy. Here the CDR3 DNA reads TGTGCCAGCAGCTTATTGGTGACAGGGGTTCACGAGCAGTACTTC. Its translation: CASSLLVTGVHEQYF.